This TCR beta chain was sequenced during a study of cytomegalovirus exposure and HLA in healthy donors. The CDR3 contains 15 residues. Germline V gives CDR1 MNHEY, CDR2 SVGAGI. V gave up 3 bases and J gave up 4 bases, with 15 bases separating them. With 60 Vbeta and 13 Jbeta primers, the PCR was carried out. Sequencing used immunoSEQ multiplex PCR; TCRdb keeps in-frame clones, though not all of them. Of some 69,000 clones detected, around 72% appear once; the ten largest clones hold about 15%. Material for sequencing was PBMCs. The TCR comes from a male donor in good health and CMV-seropositive. This sequence joins TRBV6-5 and TRBJ1-1; maybe TRBD1 (5 bases). CDR3 sequence reads: CASSYIRLGGTEAFF. The CDR3 DNA reads TGTGCCAGCAGTTATATCAGGCTGGGGGGCACTGAAGCTTTCTTT.